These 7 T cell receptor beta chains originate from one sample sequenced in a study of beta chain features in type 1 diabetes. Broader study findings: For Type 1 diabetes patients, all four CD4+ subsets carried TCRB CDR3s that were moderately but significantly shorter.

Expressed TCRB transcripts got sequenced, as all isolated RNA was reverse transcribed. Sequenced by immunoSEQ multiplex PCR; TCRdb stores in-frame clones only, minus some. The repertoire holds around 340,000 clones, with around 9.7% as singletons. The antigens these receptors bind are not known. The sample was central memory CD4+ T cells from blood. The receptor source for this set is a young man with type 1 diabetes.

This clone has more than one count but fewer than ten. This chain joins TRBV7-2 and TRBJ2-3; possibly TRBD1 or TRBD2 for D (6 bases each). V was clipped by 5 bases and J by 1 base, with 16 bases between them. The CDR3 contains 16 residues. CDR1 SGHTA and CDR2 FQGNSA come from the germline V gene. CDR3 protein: CASSPPRRGGTDTQYF. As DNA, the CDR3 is TGTGCCAGCAGCCCTCCGCGGAGGGGGGGCACAGATACGCAGTATTTT.

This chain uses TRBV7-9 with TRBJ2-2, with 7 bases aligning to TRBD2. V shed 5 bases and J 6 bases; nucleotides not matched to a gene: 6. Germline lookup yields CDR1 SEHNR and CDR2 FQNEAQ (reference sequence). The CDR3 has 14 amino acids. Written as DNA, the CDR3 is TGTGCCAGCAGCCCACGGGAGGCCCCCGGGGAGCTGTTTTTT. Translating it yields CASSPREAPGELFF. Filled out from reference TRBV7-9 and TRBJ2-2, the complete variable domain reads DTGVSQNPRHKITKRGQNVTFRCDPISEHNRLYWYRQTLGQGPEFLTYFQNEAQLEKSRLLSDRFSAERPKGSFSTLEIQRTEQGDSAMYLCASSPREAPGELFFGEGSRLTVL.

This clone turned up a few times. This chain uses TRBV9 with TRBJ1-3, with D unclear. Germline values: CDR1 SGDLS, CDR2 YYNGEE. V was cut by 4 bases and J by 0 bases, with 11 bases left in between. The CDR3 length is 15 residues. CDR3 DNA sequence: TGTGCCAGCAGCTCTCTGGGCCCCTCTGGAAACACCATATATTTT. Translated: CASSSLGPSGNTIYF.

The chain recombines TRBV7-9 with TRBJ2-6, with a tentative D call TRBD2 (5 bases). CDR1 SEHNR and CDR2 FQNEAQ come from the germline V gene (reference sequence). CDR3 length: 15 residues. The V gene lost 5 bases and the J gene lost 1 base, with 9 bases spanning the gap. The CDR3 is CASSERESGANVLTF. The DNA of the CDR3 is TGTGCCAGCAGCGAGAGGGAATCTGGGGCCAACGTCCTGACTTTC.

CDR3 bases: TGCGCCAGCAGCCAAGATCTTAGTAAAGCGGGGGACCACACAGATACGCAGTATTTT. This codes for CASSQDLSKAGDHTDTQYF. The J gene is TRBJ2-3, the V gene TRBV4-3; TRBD2 agrees at 8 bases. Germline V CDR1 and CDR2: LGHNA, YSLEER. The CDR3 consists of 19 residues. The junction had 13 bases not matched to a gene; V was cut back by 0 bases and J by 2 bases.

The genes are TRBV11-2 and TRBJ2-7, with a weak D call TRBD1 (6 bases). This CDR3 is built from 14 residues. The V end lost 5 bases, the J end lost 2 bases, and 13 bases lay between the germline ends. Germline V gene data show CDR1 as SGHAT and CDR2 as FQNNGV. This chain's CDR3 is CASSQQQGAYEQYF. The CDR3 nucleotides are TGTGCCAGCAGCCAGCAACAGGGAGCCTACGAGCAGTACTTC.

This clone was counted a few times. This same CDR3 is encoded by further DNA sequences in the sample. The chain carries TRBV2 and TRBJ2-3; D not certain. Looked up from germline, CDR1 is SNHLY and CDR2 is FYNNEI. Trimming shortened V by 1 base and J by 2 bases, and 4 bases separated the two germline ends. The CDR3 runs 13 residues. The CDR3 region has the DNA TGTGCCAGCAGTGAAGTGAACACAGATACGCAGTATTTT. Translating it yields CASSEVNTDTQYF.